The rows below give T cell receptor beta chains drawn from one sample of a study of T cell changes during pregnancy in multiple sclerosis. The repertoire was sequenced with immunoSEQ multiplex PCR; TCRdb's copy has only in-frame clones and lacks some. The data show about 62,000 clones, with 80% to 90% seen just once and around 2.5% held by the top ten. This specimen consisted of peripheral blood, obtained in the first trimester of pregnancy. The receptors come from a female donor with multiple sclerosis, enrolled in a pregnancy study. CDR3s leave out the opening cysteine and the closing phenylalanine or tryptophan. A D gene is named only where the DNA matches it firmly.

j_call cdr3_length d_call v_call cdr3_aa
TRBJ1-2 15 NA TRBV2 ASTYAKGSELGGGYT
TRBJ2-7 10 TRBD1 TRBV30 AWGDSPYEQY
TRBJ1-2 11 NA TRBV2 ATPPGHNYGYT
TRBJ2-1 15 TRBD2 TRBV4-2 ASSPREGGSFYNEQF
TRBJ2-5 13 NA TRBV5-1 ASSSFRNSQETQY
TRBJ2-5 11 TRBD1 TRBV29-1 SAEQGPQETQY
TRBJ2-2 13 TRBD2 TRBV6-5 ASRLSGTPTGELF
TRBJ1-5 13 NA TRBV19 ASSIFGFSNQPQH
TRBJ1-2 14 TRBD1 TRBV7-6 ASSSPGQGVRDGYT
TRBJ1-2 14 NA TRBV6-5 ASSYSDSASNYGYT
TRBJ1-4 12 TRBD1 TRBV2 ASGRQGREEKLF
TRBJ2-7 10 NA TRBV7-8 ASCQDSYEQY
TRBJ1-1 12 TRBD1 TRBV2 ASRQGSLVTEAF
TRBJ1-1 14 TRBD1 TRBV18 ASSPDVSQGAPEAF
TRBJ1-1 12 TRBD1 TRBV7-9 ASRPGQGNTEAF
TRBJ2-5 12 NA TRBV5-8 ASSLYPGQETQY
TRBJ1-5 11 NA TRBV6-5 ASSYSLDQPQH
TRBJ2-5 12 TRBD1 TRBV18 ASSPRDRGKTQY
TRBJ2-3 13 TRBD1 TRBV11-3 ASSASSTGADTQY
TRBJ2-1 10 TRBD2 TRBV27 VAGGPYNEQF
TRBJ2-5 11 NA TRBV7-3 ASSLQDQETQY
TRBJ2-2 12 NA TRBV2 ASSEGRITGELF
TRBJ1-2 12 TRBD1 TRBV6-6 ASSFPGQTYGYT
TRBJ1-1 11 NA TRBV5-1 ASKSFRGQEAF
TRBJ1-1 12 NA TRBV21-1 ASSKIEGLTEAF
TRBJ1-2 13 TRBD1 TRBV2 ASSAGRDSVYGYT
TRBJ1-3 18 NA TRBV14 ASSRPWHIPSRSSGNTIY
TRBJ1-1 12 NA TRBV18 ASSPRGMNTEAF